The 15 T cell receptor beta chains below all came from one sample that was sequenced in a study of Tregs in tolerant kidney transplant recipients. The nonmyeloablative bone marrow transplants came from related graft donors, with transient mixed chimerism. TCRdb's copy holds only in-frame clones and misses some; the assay was immunoSEQ multiplex PCR. The sample contains tens of thousands of clones, 90% to 95% of which appear only once. Specimen: CD4+ T cells from blood (PBMCs), collected 24 months after the transplant. These receptor sequences come from a human patient who received a combined kidney and bone marrow transplant. Some T cells may be graft donor cells.

The chain links TRBV2 to TRBJ2-2; possible D gene TRBD1, 5 bases. Germline lookup yields CDR1 SNHLY and CDR2 FYNNEI. V was trimmed by 6 bases and J by 6 bases, leaving 14 bases between them. This CDR3 is built from 14 residues. The CDR3 reads CASSRVLSAGELFF. DNA of the CDR3: TGTGCCAGCAGCAGGGTTCTGAGCGCCGGGGAGCTGTTTTTT.

The chain employs TRBV28 and TRBJ2-4; D perhaps matches TRBD1 (6 bases). The germline V and J ends were trimmed by 6 bases and 1 base, with 16 bases remaining between them. Germline CDR1 reads MDHEN; CDR2 reads SYDVKM. The CDR3 covers 16 residues. The CDR3: CASRIQGPGAKNIQYF. DNA for the CDR3: TGTGCCAGCAGAATACAGGGCCCCGGGGCCAAAAACATTCAGTACTTC.

The rearrangement joins TRBV18 to TRBJ2-7, with a tentative D call TRBD2 (5 bases). The CDR3 runs 17 residues. Germline values: CDR1 KGHSH, CDR2 LQKENI. V lost 0 bases and J 3 bases, leaving 18 bases between the germline ends. The CDR3 reads CASSPPKFRAEVYEQYF. As DNA, the CDR3 is TGTGCCAGCTCACCACCGAAATTCCGAGCGGAGGTCTACGAGCAGTACTTC.

This clone was detected only once. The rearrangement uses TRBV7-8 and TRBJ1-2; maybe TRBD1 (6 bases). The CDR3 runs 14 residues. The germline V and J ends were trimmed by 4 bases and 0 bases, with 9 bases remaining between them. The V gene's germline CDR1 is SGHVS and CDR2 FQNEAQ. CDR3 region: CASSSTGANYGYTF. Here the CDR3 DNA reads TGTGCCAGCAGCTCGACAGGAGCTAACTATGGCTACACCTTC. Using reference TRBV7-8 and TRBJ1-2 for the parts outside the CDR3, the full variable domain is GAGVSQSPRYKVAKRGQDVALRCDPISGHVSLFWYQQALGQGPEFLTYFQNEAQLDKSGLPSDRFFAERPEGSVSTLKIQRTQQEDSAVYLCASSSTGANYGYTFGSGTRLTVV.

This chain joins TRBV25-1 and TRBJ2-1; the match to TRBD2 covers 10 bases. With V trimmed by 7 bases and J by 3 bases, 15 bases remained unmatched. The CDR3 contains 18 residues. The germline gives CDR1 MGHDK, CDR2 SYGVNS. CDR3 in DNA: TGTGCCAGCACTCCCGGCCCGGTTAGCGGGAGGAACTACAATGAGCAGTTCTTC. The encoded protein is CASTPGPVSGRNYNEQFF.

The chain uses TRBV9 and TRBJ1-2; possibly TRBD1 for D (5 bases). From germline, CDR1 is SGDLS and CDR2 YYNGEE. Trimming pared 4 bases from V and 2 bases from J, leaving 9 bases between. The CDR3 covers 13 residues. The DNA of the CDR3 is TGTGCCAGCAGCACGGGGGTGAACTATGGCTACACCTTC. It yields the protein CASSTGVNYGYTF.

This chain uses TRBV18 with TRBJ1-1; possibly TRBD1 for D (5 bases). Trimming shortened V by 2 bases and J by 4 bases, and 14 bases separated the two germline ends. The V gene's germline CDR1 is KGHSH and CDR2 LQKENI. There are 15 residues in the CDR3. CDR3 loop: CASSPGSGTGTEAFF. The CDR3 nucleotides are TGTGCCAGCTCACCAGGCAGCGGGACGGGCACTGAAGCTTTCTTT.

This clone has more than one count but fewer than ten. In the same sample, other DNA sequences code for this CDR3. The genes are TRBV6-1 and TRBJ1-6, with 9 bases that match TRBD1. Losses at the gene ends were 4 bases for V and 5 bases for J; bases not matched to a gene: 9. The germline V gene has CDR1 MNHNS and CDR2 SASEGT. The CDR3 has 17 residues. CDR3 bases: TGTGCCAGCAGTGTCTCCGGGACAGGGTTGAATAATTCACCCCTCCACTTT. This codes for CASSVSGTGLNNSPLHF.

The CDR3 region has the DNA TGTGCCAGCAGTCCCGTACAGGGAATACTCAATCAGCCCCAGCATTTT. Amino acids: CASSPVQGILNQPQHF. The V call is TRBV28, the J call TRBJ1-5; a weak D match, TRBD1 (6 bases). The germline V gene has CDR1 MDHEN and CDR2 SYDVKM. The CDR3 consists of 16 residues. V was clipped by 5 bases and J by 3 bases, with 17 bases between them.

The gene calls are TRBV6-1 and TRBJ2-3, with 16 bases matching TRBD2. Trimming took 0 bases from V and 10 from J; bases not matched to a gene: 10. Germline V gene lookup returns CDR1 MNHNS and CDR2 SASEGT. This CDR3 has 18 amino acids. The CDR3, as DNA: TGTGCCAGCAGTGAAGCGTTCTTGGGACTAGCGGGGGGGCCCGCGCAGTATTTT. Translating gives CASSEAFLGLAGGPAQYF.

This clone has a handful of counts. The chain couples TRBV11-2 to TRBJ1-2; 8 nucleotides match TRBD1. Trimming at V came to 6 bases and at J to 4 bases, leaving 7 bases not matched to a gene. Germline values: CDR1 SGHAT, CDR2 FQNNGV. CDR3 length equals 14 residues. CDR3 amino acids: CASRPQGDRYGYTF. Here the CDR3 DNA reads TGTGCCAGCAGGCCACAGGGGGACCGCTATGGCTACACCTTC.

The chain links TRBV6-1 to TRBJ1-5, with 9 bases matching TRBD1. V shed 6 bases and J 4 bases; nucleotides not matched to a gene: 4. This CDR3 has 14 residues. Germline V lookup: CDR1 MNHNS, CDR2 SASEGT. CDR3 loop: CASSPTGGNQPQHF. As DNA, the CDR3 is TGTGCCAGCAGCCCGACAGGGGGGAATCAGCCCCAGCATTTT.

The chain recombines TRBV19 with TRBJ2-2; 10 nucleotides agree with TRBD1. The CDR3 spans 15 residues. The germline V gene encodes CDR1 LNHDA and CDR2 SQIVND (reference sequence). The V gene end was trimmed by 3 bases and the J gene end by 3 bases; junction bases not matched to a gene: 1. This chain's CDR3 is CASSMGTGDTGELFF. The CDR3 DNA sequence: TGTGCCAGTAGTATGGGGACAGGGGACACCGGGGAGCTGTTTTTT.

V is TRBV19 and J is TRBJ2-1; TRBD2 is a possible D gene (5 bases). This CDR3 spans 16 amino acids. CDR1 and CDR2 from the germline V gene are LNHDA and SQIVND (reference sequence). V was cut by 3 bases and J by 4 bases, with 16 bases left in between. CDR3 in DNA: TGTGCCAGTAGTATCTCGAGGGCATTAACATACAATGAGCAGTTCTTC. This codes for CASSISRALTYNEQFF.

The chain uses TRBV19 and TRBJ2-5; 9 bases agree with TRBD1. Trimming removed 5 bases from V and 0 bases from J; junction bases left unmatched: 10. This CDR3 contains 17 residues. Germline values: CDR1 LNHDA, CDR2 SQIVND (reference sequence). CDR3 loop: CASSARTGVMYQETQYF. DNA for the CDR3: TGTGCCAGTAGTGCAAGGACAGGGGTTATGTACCAAGAGACCCAGTACTTC. The complete variable domain, with remaining parts taken from reference TRBV19 and TRBJ2-5, reads DGGITQSPKYLFRKEGQNVTLSCEQNLNHDAMYWYRQDPGQGLRLIYYSQIVNDFQKGDIAEGYSVSREKKESFPLTVTSAQKNPTAFYLCASSARTGVMYQETQYFGPGTRLLVL.